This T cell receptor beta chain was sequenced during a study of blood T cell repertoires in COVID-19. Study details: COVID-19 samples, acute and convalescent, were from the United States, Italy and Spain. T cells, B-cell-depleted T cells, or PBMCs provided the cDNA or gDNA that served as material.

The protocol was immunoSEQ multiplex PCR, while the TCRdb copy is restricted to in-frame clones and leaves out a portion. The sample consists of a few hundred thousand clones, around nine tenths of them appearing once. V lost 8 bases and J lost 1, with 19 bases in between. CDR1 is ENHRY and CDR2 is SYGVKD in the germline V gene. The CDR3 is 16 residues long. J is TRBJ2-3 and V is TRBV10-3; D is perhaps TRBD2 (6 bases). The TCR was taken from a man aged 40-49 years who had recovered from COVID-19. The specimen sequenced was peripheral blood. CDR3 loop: CAISGSRQGGTDTQYF. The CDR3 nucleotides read TGTGCCATCTCCGGGAGTCGGCAGGGAGGCACAGATACGCAGTATTTT.